This entry concerns a single T cell receptor (beta chain). The data were produced by immunoSEQ multiplex PCR, yet TCRdb's version contains in-frame clones alone and is incomplete. The sample holds under 200,000 clones; approximately 80% are singletons and the top ten take 1.5%. These data belong to a study of blood T cell repertoires in COVID-19. Study overall: PBMCs, B-cell-depleted T cells, or T cells provided the cDNA or gDNA that made up the material.

The CDR3 has 15 residues. Trimming left V 3 bases short and J 7 bases short, with 13 bases between. The germline V gene encodes CDR1 SGHTA and CDR2 FQGNSA. The chain combines TRBV7-2 with TRBJ1-6; D is ambiguous. Sequenced: peripheral blood. The TCR sequence derives from a human donor in a cohort sampled during active COVID-19. CDR3 DNA sequence: TGTGCCAGCAGCTTCGGGAGGGCCCCCAATTCACCCCTCCACTTT. Encoded protein: CASSFGRAPNSPLHF.